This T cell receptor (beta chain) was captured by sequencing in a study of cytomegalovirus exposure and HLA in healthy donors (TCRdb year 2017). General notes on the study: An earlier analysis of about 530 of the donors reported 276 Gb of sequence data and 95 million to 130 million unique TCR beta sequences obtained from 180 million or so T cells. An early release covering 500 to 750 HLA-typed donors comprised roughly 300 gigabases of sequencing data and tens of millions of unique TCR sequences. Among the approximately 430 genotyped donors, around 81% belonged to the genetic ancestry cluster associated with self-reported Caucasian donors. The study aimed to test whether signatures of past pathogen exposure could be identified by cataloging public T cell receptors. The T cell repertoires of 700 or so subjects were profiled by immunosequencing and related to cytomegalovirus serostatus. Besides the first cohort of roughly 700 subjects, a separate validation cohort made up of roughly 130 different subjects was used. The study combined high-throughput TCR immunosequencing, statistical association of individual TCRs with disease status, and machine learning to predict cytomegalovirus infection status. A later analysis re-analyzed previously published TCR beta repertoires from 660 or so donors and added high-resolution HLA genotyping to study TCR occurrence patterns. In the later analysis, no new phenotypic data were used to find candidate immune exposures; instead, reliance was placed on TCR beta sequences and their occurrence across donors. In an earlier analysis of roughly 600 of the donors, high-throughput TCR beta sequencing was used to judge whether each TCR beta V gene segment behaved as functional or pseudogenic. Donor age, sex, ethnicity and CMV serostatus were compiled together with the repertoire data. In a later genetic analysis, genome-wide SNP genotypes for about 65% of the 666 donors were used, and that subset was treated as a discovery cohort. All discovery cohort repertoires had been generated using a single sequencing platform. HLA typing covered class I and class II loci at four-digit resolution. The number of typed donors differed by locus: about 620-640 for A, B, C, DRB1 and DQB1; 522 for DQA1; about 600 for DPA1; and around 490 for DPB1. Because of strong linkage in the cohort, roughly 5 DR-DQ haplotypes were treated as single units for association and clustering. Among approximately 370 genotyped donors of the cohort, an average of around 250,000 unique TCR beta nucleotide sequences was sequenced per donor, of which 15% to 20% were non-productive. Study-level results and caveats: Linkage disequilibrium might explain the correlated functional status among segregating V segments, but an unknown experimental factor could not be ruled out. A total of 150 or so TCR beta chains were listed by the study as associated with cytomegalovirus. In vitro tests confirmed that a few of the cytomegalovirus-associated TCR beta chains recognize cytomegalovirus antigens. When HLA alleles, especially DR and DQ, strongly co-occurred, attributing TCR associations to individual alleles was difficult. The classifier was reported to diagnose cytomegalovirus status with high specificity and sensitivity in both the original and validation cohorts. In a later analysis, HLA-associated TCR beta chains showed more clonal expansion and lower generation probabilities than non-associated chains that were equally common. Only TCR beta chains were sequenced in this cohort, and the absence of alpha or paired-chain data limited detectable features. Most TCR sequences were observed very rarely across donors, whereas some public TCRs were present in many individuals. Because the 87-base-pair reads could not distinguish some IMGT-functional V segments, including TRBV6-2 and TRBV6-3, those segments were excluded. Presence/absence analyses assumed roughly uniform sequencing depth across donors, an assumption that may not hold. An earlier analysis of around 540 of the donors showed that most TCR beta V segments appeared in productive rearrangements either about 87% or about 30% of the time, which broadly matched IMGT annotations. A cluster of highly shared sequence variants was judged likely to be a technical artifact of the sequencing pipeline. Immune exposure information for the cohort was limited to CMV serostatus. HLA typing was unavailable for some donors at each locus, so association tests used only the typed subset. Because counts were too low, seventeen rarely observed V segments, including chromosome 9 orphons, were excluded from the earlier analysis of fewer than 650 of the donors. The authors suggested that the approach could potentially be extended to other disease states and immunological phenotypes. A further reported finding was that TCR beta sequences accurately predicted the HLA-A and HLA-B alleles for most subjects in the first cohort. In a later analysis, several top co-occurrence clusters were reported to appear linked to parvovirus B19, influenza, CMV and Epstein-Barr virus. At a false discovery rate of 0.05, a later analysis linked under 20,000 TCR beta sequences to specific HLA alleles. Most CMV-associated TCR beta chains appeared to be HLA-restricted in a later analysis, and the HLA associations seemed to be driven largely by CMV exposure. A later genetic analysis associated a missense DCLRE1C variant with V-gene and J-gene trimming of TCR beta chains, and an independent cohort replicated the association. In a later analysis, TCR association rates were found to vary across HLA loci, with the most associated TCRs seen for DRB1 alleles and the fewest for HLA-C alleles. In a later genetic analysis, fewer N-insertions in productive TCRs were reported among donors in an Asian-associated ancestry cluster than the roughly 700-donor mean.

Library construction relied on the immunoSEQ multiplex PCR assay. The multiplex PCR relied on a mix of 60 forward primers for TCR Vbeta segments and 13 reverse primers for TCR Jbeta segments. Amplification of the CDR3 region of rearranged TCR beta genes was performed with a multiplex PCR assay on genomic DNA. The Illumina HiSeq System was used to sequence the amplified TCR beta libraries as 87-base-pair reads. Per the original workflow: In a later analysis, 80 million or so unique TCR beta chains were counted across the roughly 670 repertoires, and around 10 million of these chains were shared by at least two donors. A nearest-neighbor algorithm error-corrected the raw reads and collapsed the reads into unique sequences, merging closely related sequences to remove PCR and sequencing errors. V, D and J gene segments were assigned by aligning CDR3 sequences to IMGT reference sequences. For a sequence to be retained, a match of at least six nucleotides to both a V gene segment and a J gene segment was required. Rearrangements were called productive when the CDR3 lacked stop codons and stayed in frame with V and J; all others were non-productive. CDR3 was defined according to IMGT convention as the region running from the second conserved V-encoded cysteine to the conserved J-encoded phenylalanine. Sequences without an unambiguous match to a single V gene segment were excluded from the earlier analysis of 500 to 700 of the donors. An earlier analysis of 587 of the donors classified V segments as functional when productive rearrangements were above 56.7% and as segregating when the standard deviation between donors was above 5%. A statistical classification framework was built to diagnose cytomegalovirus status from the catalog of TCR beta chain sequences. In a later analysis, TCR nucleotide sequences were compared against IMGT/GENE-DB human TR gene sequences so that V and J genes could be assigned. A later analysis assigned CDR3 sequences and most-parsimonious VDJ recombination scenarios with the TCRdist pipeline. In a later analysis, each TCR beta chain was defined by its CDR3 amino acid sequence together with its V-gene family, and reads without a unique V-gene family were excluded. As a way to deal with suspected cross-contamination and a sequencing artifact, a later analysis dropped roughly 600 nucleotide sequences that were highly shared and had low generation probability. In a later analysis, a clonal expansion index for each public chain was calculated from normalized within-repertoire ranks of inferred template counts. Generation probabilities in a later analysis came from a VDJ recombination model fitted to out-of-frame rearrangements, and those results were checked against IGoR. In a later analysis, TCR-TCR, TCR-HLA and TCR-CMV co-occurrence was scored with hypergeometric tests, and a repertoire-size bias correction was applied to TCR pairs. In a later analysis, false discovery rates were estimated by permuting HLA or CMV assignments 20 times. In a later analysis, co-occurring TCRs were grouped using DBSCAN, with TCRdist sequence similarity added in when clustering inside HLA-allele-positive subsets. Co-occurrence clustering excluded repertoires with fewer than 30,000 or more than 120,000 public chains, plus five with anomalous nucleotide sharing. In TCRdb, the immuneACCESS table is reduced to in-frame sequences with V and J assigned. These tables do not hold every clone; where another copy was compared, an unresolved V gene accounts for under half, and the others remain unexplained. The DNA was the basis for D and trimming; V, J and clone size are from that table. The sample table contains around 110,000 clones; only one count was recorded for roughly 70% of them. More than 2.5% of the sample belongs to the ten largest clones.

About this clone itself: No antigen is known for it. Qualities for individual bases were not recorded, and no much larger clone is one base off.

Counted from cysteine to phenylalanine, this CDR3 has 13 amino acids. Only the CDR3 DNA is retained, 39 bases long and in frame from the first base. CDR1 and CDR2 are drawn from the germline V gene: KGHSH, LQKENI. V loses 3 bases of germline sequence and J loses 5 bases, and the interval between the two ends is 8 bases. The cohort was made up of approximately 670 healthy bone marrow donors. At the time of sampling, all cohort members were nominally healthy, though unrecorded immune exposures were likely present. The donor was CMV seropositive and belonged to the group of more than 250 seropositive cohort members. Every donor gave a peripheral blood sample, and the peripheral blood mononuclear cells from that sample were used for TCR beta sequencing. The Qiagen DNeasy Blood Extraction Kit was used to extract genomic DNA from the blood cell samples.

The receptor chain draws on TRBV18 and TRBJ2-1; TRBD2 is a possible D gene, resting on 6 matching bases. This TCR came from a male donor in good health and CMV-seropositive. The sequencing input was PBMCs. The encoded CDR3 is CASSPPGDNEQFF. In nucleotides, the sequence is TGTGCCAGCTCACCTCCGGGAGACAATGAGCAGTTCTTC.